The entry that follows covers one T cell receptor beta chain sequence. The data were obtained in a study of shared clonotypes between healthy human individuals. Trimming removed 6 bases at V and 0 bases at J, with 15 bases between. CDR3 length: 15 amino acids. CDR1 and CDR2 from the germline V gene are LNHDA and SQIVND (reference sequence). Generated by immunoSEQ multiplex PCR, the TCRdb table keeps only in-frame clones and is missing some. The table lists 150,000 to 200,000 clones, about 93% of them singletons. The chain links TRBV19 to TRBJ2-7; TRBD1 or TRBD2 may be the D gene (5 bases each). Input material: naive CD4+ T cells sorted from blood. The subset denotes: CD45RA+ positively selected. The TCR comes from a woman aged 25 to 45 in good health. As DNA, the CDR3 is TGTGCCAGTAGCTCATGGGGGTCGAGCTCCTACGAGCAGTACTTC. Translating it yields CASSSWGSSSYEQYF.